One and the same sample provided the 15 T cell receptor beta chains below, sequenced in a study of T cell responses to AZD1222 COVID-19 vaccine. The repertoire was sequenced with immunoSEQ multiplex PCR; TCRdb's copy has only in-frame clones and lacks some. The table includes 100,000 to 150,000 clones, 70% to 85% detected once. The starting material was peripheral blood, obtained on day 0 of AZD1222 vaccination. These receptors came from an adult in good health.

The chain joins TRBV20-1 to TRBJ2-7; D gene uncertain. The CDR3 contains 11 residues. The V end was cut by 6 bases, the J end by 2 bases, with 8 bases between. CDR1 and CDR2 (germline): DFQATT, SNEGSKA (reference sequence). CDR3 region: CSATRTYEQYF. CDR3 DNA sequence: TGCAGTGCCACCCGGACCTACGAGCAGTACTTC.

CDR3 sequence (DNA): TGTGCCAGCAGCCAAGTCGGACGGAACTCCTACGAGCAGTACTTC. Its protein product is CASSQVGRNSYEQYF. The rearrangement joins TRBV14 to TRBJ2-7, with D uncertain. This CDR3 comprises 15 residues. Germline V gives CDR1 SGHDN, CDR2 FVKESK. Trimming stripped 1 base from V and 0 bases from J, with 10 bases between.

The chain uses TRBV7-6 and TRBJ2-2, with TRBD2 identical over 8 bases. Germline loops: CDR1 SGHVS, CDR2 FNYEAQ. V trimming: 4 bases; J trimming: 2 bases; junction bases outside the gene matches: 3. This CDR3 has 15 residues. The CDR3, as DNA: TGTGCCAGCAGCTCCAGCGGGGGCAACACCGGGGAGCTGTTTTTT. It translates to CASSSSGGNTGELFF.

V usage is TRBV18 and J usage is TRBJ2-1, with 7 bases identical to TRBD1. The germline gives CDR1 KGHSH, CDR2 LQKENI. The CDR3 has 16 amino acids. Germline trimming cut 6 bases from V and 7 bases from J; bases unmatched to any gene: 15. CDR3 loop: CASSPYRGVDNNEQFF. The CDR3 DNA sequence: TGTGCCAGCTCGCCCTACAGGGGTGTTGATAATAATGAGCAGTTCTTC.

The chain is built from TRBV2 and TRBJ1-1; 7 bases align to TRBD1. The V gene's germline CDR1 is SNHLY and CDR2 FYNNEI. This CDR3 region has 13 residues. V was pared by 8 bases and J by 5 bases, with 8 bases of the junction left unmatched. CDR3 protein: CASGFEGATEAFF. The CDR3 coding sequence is TGTGCCAGCGGGTTCGAGGGGGCAACTGAAGCTTTCTTT. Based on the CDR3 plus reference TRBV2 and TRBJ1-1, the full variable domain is EPEVTQTPSHQVTQMGQEVILRCVPISNHLYFYWYRQILGQKVEFLVSFYNNEISEKSEIFDDQFSVERPDGSNFTLKIRSTKLEDSAMYFCASGFEGATEAFFGQGTRLTVV.

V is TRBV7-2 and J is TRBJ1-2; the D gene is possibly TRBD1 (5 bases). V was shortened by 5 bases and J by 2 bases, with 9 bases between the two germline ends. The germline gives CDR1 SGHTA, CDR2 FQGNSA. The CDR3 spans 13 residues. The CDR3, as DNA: TGTGCCAGCAGCCGGGGGGGAAACTATGGCTACACCTTC. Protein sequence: CASSRGGNYGYTF.

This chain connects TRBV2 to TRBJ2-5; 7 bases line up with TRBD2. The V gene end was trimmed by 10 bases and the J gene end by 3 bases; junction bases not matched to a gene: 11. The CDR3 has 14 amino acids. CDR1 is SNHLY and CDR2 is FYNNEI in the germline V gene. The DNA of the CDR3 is TGTGCCACTTCCCGAGGGCTAGCGGAAGAGACCCAGTACTTC. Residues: CATSRGLAEETQYF. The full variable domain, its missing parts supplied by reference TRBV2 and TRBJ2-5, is EPEVTQTPSHQVTQMGQEVILRCVPISNHLYFYWYRQILGQKVEFLVSFYNNEISEKSEIFDDQFSVERPDGSNFTLKIRSTKLEDSAMYFCATSRGLAEETQYFGPGTRLLVL.

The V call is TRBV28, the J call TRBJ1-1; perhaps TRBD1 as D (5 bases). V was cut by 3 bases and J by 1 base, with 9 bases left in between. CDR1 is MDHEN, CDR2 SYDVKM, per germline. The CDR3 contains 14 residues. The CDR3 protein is CASSLLTGNTEAFF. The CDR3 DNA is TGTGCCAGCAGTTTGCTCACAGGGAACACTGAAGCTTTCTTT.

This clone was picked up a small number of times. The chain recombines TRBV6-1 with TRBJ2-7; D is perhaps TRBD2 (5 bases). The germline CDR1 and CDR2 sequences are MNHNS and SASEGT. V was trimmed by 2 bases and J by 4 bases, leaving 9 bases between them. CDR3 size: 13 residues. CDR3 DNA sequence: TGTGCCAGCAGTGAACTAGCTTTATACGAGCAGTACTTC. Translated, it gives CASSELALYEQYF.

The CDR3: CASSLTGTGGKLFF. The CDR3 DNA reads TGTGCCAGCAGCCTGACCGGGACAGGAGGGAAGCTGTTTTTT. The rearrangement joins TRBV27 to TRBJ1-4; TRBD1 aligns across 8 bases. The J segment lost 14 bases and the V segment lost 6 bases, leaving 14 bases of the junction unmatched. Germline V gene data show CDR1 as MNHEY and CDR2 as SMNVEV (reference sequence). The CDR3 is 14 amino acids.

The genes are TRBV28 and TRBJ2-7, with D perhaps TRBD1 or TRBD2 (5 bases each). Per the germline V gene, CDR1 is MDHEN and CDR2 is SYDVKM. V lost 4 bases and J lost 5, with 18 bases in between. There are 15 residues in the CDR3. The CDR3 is CASSSGQRVLDEQYF. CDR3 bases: TGTGCCAGCAGTTCGGGGCAAAGGGTTCTGGACGAGCAGTACTTC.

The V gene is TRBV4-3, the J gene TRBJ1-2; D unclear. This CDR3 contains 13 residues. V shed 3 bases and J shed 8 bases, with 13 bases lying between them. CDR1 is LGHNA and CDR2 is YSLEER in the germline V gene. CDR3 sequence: CASSQGPMGGYTF. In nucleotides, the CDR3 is TGCGCCAGCAGCCAGGGCCCTATGGGGGGCTACACCTTC.

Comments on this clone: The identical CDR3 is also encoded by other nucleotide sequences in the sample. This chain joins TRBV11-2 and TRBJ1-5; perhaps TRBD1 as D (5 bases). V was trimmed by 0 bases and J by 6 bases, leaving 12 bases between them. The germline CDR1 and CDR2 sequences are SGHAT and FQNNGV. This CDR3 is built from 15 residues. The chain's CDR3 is CASSLDRRGGQPQHF. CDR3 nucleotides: TGTGCCAGCAGCTTAGATCGGAGGGGAGGTCAGCCCCAGCATTTT.

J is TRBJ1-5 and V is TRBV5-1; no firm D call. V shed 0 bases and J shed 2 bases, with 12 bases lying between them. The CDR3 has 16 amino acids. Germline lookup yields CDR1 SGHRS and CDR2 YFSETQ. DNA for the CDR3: TGCGCCAGCAGCTTGGTCTCGGGAGCGGGCAATCAGCCCCAGCATTTT. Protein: CASSLVSGAGNQPQHF.

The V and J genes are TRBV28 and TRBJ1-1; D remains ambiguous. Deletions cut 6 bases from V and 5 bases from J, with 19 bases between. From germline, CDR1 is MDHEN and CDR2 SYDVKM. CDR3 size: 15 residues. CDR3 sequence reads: CASSPLSFSQTEAFF. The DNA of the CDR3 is TGTGCCAGCAGCCCCCTCTCATTTTCCCAAACTGAAGCTTTCTTT.